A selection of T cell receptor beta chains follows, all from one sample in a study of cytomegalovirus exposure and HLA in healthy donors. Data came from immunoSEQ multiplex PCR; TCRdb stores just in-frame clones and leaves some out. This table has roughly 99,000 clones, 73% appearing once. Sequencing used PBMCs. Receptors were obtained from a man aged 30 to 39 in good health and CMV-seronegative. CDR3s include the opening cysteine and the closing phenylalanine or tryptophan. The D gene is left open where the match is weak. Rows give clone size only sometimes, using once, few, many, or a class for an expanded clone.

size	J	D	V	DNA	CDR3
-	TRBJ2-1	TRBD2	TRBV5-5	TGTGCCAGCAGCTCCGGGACTAGCGGCTGGAATGAGCAGTTCTTC	CASSSGTSGWNEQFF
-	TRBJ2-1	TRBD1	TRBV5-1	TGCGCCAGCAGCGGCAGGGGGAATGAGCAGTTCTTC	CASSGRGNEQFF
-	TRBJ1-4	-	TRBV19	TGTGCCAGTGGTCAACAGGGTTTTCGCGAAAAACTGTTTTTT	CASGQQGFREKLFF
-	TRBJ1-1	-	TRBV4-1	TGCGCCAGCAGCCCCTTTGCTCGCACGGGTACTGAAGCTTTCTTT	CASSPFARTGTEAFF
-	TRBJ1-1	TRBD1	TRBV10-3	TGTGCCATCAGTGAAAACAGGGGCGGGAACACTGAAGCTTTCTTT	CAISENRGGNTEAFF
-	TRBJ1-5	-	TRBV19	TGTGCCAGTAGTTCGACGGGGAACAATCAGCCCCAGCATTTT	CASSSTGNNQPQHF
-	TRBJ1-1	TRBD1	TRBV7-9	TGTTCCAGCAGCAGGGACAGGGAAGGAAGGACTGAAGCTTTCTTT	CSSSRDREGRTEAFF
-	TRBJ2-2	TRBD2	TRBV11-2	TGTGCCAGCAGCCTAGCGGGGGGCCTGAACACCGGGGAGCTGTTTTTT	CASSLAGGLNTGELFF
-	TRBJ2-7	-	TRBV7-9	TGTGCCAGCGGGGGGGCAGACGAGCAGTACTTC	CASGGADEQYF
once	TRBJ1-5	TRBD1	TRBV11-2	TGTGCCAGCACCACACGGCCAGGGGGCGGTCAGCCCCAGCATTTT	CASTTRPGGGQPQHF
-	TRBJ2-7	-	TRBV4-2	TGTGCCAGCAGCCAAGGGCTACAGCTCTACGAGCAGTACTTC	CASSQGLQLYEQYF
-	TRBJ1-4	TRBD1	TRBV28	TGTGCCAGCAGGCTCGGGACAGTCGTTAATGAAAAACTGTTTTTT	CASRLGTVVNEKLFF
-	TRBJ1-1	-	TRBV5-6	TGTGCCAGCAGCCCTAGGGGTGCCACTGAAGCTTTCTTT	CASSPRGATEAFF
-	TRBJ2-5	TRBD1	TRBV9	TGTGCCAGCAGCGTGAGGACAGGGTTAGGAGAGACCCAGTACTTC	CASSVRTGLGETQYF
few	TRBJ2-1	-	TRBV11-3	TGTGCCAGCAGCCCGAGGGAGGGGGGGAATGAGCAGTTCTTC	CASSPREGGNEQFF
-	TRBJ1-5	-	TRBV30	TGTGCCTGGAGTGAAACAGGCCCCAATCAGCCCCAGCATTTT	CAWSETGPNQPQHF
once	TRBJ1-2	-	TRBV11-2	TGTGCCAGCAGCTCCCCTAGCGGTAACTATGGCTACACCTTC	CASSSPSGNYGYTF
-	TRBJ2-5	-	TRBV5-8	TGTGCCAGCAGCTTAGGGGTGGGAGGACAAGAGACCCAGTACTTC	CASSLGVGGQETQYF
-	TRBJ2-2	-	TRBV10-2	TGCGCCAGCAGCGGTCCCCTCGGCACCGGGGAGCTGTTTTTT	CASSGPLGTGELFF
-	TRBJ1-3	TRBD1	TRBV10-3	TGTGCCATCAGGCCTCCGGGACAGAGCTCTGGAAACACCATATATTTT	CAIRPPGQSSGNTIYF
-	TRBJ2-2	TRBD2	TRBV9	TGTGCCAGCAGCGCCCTAGCGGGAGGGGCCGGGGAGCTGTTTTTT	CASSALAGGAGELFF
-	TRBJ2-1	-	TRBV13	TGTGCCAGCAGCGTTGAGGATGAGCAGTTCTTC	CASSVEDEQFF
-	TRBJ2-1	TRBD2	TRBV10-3	TGTGCCATCAGGACTAGCGGGGGCTACAATGAGCAGTTCTTC	CAIRTSGGYNEQFF
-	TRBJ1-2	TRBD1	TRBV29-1	TGCAGCGTTCCGACAGGGGGCCTTGGCTACACCTTC	CSVPTGGLGYTF
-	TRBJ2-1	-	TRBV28	TGTGCCAGCAGCCCGGTTTGGGGGGGGCACGAGCAGTTCTTC	CASSPVWGGHEQFF
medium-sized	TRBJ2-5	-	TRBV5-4	TGTGCCAGCAGCTTAGTGGGGCCGCAAGAGACCCAGTACTTC	CASSLVGPQETQYF
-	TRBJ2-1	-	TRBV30	TGTGCCTTTGGGACACCCGTATACAATGAGCAGTTCTTC	CAFGTPVYNEQFF
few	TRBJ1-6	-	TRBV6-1	TGTGCCAGCAGTGAAGCAAGGTTCGGGTATAATTCACCCCTCCACTTT	CASSEARFGYNSPLHF